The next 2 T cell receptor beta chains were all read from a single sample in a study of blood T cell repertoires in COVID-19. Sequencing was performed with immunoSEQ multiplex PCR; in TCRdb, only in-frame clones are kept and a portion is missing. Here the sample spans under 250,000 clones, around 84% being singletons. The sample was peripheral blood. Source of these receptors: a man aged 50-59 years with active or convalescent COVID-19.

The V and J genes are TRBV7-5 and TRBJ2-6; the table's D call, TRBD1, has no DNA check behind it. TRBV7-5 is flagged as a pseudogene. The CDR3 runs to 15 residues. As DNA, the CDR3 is TGTGTCAGAAGCTCCAGGGTCTCTGGGGCCAACGTCCTGACTTTC. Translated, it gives CVRSSRVSGANVLTF.

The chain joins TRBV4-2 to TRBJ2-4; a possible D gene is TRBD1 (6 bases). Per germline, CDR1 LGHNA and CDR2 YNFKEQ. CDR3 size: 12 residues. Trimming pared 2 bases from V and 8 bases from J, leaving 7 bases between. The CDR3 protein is CASSQNRDIQYF. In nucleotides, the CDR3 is TGTGCCAGCAGCCAAAACAGGGACATTCAGTACTTC.